This T cell receptor (beta chain) is from a study of early T cells in non-severe SARS-CoV-2 infection. The germline V gene encodes CDR1 MNHEY and CDR2 SVGAGI. J gave up 11 bases and V 7 bases, and 13 bases lay outside the gene matches. This CDR3 region has 13 residues. The protocol attached unique molecular identifiers to individual cDNA molecules. MiXCR, applied by TCRdb to the 5' RACE reads, yields one record per CDR3 protein. The data show 98,000 or so distinct CDR3 sequences, with approximately 9.9% seen just once and around 5.4% held by the top ten. The receptor comes from an adult who was a healthcare worker with PCR-confirmed SARS-CoV-2 infection or an uninfected control (not recorded which). The chain recombines TRBV6-5 with TRBJ1-1, with 7 positions matching TRBD1. What was sequenced was whole blood. CDR3: CASTPGGKQGAFF. In DNA, the CDR3 is TGTGCCAGCACCCCTGGGGGGAAACAGGGGGCTTTCTTT.